The T cell receptor (beta chain) described here comes from a study of blood T cell repertoires in COVID-19. On the study more broadly: The cDNA or gDNA used as material had been derived from T cells, B-cell-depleted T cells, or PBMCs.

This clone was picked up one time. The data were produced by immunoSEQ multiplex PCR, yet TCRdb's version contains in-frame clones alone and is incomplete. The table shows hundreds of thousands of clones, with about 80% occurring only once. The origin of this receptor is a woman aged 80 or over with acute or convalescent COVID-19. The sample taken for sequencing was peripheral blood.

The CDR3 DNA sequence: TGCAGCGTTCAGGACAGGGGGAACACTGAAGCTTTCTTT. Its protein is CSVQDRGNTEAFF. This chain joins TRBV29-1 and TRBJ1-1, with 9 bases matching TRBD1. J gave up 1 base and V 5 bases, and 2 bases lay outside the gene matches. Germline CDR1 reads SQVTM; CDR2 reads ANQGSEA. This CDR3 has 13 residues. The variable domain in full, completed from reference TRBV29-1 and TRBJ1-1, reads SAVISQKPSRDICQRGTSLTIQCQVDSQVTMMFWYRQQPGQSLTLIATANQGSEATYESGFVIDKFPISRPNLTFSTLTVSNMSPEDSSIYLCSVQDRGNTEAFFGQGTRLTVV.